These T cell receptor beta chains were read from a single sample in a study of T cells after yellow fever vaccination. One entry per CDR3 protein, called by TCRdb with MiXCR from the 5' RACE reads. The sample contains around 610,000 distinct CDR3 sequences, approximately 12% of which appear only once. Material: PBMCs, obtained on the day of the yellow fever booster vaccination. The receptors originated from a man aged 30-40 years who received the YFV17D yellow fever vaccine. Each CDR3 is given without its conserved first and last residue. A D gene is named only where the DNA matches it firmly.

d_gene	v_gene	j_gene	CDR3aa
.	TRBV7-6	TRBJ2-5	ASSLGGPAETQY
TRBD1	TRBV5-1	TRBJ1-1	ASSLQGATSGTEAF
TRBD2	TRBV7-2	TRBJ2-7	ASSLRREGNEQY
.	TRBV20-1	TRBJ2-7	SARDGKGYEQY
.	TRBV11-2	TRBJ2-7	ASSSFSSYEQY
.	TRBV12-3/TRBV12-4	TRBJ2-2	ASGAGHGTGELF
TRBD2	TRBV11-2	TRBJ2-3	ASSLVGLAGDTQY
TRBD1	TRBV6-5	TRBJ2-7	ASSWTGGSSYEQY
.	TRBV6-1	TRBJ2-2	ASSATSNTGELF
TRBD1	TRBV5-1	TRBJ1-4	ASSLLTGGDEKLF
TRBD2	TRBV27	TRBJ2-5	ASSFGGRATAQY
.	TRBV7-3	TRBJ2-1	ASSLFGSYNEQF
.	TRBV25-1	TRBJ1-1	ASSKNRVESTEAF
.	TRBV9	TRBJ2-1	ASSPPDGTSYNEQF
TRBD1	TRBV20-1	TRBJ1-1	SARFRTGINTEAF
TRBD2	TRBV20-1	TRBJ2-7	SASLAGGSPYEQY
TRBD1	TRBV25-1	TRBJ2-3	ASSDPGGDTQY
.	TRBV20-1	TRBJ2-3	SARDEPGFTDTQY
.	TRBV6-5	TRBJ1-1	ASSYSGVLGTEAF
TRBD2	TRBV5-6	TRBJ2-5	ASSPPTSAIPRGETQY
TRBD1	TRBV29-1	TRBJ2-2	SARQGNTGELF
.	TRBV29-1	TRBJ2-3	SVDWPSTDTQY
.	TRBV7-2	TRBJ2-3	ASSLAETARGADTQY
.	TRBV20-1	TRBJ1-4	SARTGRSNEKLF
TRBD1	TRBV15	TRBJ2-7	ATSRKGQGGGEQY
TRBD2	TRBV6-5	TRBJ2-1	ASSYPRTSGRVDEQF
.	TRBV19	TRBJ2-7	ASTPGPGYEQY
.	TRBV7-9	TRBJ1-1	ASLAGGTEAF
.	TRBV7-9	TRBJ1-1	ASSLGWGEGTEAF
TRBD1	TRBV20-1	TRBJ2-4	SAPGTGVPQY
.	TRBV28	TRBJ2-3	ASSFQTITQY
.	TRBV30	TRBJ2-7	AWSPLGVTYEQY
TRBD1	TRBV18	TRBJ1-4	ASSPRDSDSEKLF
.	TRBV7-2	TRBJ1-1	ASSRMGTATEAF
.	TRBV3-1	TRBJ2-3	ASSHSAASDTQY
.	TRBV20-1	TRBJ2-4	SARGQTNIQY
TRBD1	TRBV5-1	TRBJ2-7	ASSLGTGAYYEQY
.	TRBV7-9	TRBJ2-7	ASSPPGLYEQY
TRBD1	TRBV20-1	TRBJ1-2	SAREGQAGGYT
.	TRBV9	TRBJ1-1	ASSVGFGVDTEAF
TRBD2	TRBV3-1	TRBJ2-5	ASSQRGLGYQETQY
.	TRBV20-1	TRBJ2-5	SGQSAFETQY
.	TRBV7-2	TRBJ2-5	ASSLTRQSETQY
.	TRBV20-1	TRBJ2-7	SARDPVAFTYEQY
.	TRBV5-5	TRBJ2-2	ASTKTGVPGELF
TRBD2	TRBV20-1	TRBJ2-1	SVPGLAGSYNEQF
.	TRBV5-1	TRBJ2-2	ASSFQTVSYANTGELF
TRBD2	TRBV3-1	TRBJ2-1	ASSQDLAGGNEQF
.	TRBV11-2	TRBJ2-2	ASSLIGGELF
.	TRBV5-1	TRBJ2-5	ASSLYRPTQETQY
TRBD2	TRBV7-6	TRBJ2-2	ASSDPGGSSLKSANTGELV
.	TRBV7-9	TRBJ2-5	ASSLAGVQETQY